This TCR beta chain was captured by sequencing in a study of T cells in Graves' hyperthyroidism and ophthalmopathy. J gave up 5 bases and V 1 base, and 11 bases lay outside the gene matches. CDR3 length: 18 residues. RNA transcripts served as the template for amplifying TCR beta CDR3 regions. HTBI primers were employed in a first-round RT-PCR of the TCR CDR3. TCRdb used MiXCR to reprocess the multiplex PCR reads, holding one entry per CDR3 protein. The sample consists of fewer than 400,000 distinct CDR3 sequences, approximately 15% of them appearing once. The TCR was taken from a man in his thirties or forties with Graves' hyperthyroidism. The source material was blood. This chain connects TRBV12-3 or TRBV12-4 to TRBJ2-3, with 11 bases fitting TRBD2. CDR3 region: CASSLVGTSGRLGDTQYF. CDR3 nucleotide sequence: TGTGCCAGCAGTTTAGTGGGTACTAGCGGGAGATTAGGAGATACGCAGTATTTT.